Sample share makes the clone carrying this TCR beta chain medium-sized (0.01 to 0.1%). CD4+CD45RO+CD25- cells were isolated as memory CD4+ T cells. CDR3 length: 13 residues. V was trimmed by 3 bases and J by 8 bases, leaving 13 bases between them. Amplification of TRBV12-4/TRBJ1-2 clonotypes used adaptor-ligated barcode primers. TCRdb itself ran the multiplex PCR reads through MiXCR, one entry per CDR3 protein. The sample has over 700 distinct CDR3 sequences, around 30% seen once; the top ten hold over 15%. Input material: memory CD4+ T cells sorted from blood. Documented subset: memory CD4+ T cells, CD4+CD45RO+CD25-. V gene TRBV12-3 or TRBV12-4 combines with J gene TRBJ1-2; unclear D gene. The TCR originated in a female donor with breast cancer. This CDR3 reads CASSFTGLEGYTF. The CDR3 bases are TGTGCCAGCAGTTTCACGGGTTTGGAGGGCTACACCTTC.